These 7 T cell receptor beta chains were all obtained from the same sample, sequenced in a study of CD8+CD57+ T cells in acquired aplastic anemia. Investigators profiled TCR beta VDJ and CDR3 from genomic DNA template. One entry per CDR3 protein results from TCRdb running MiXCR on the reads. The table has approximately 170,000 distinct CDR3 sequences, roughly 63% seen once. The sample consisted of sorted CD4+, CD8+, or CD8+CD57+ T cells (not recorded which) from PBMCs. The receptors come from a human donor in good health.

The chain carries TRBV25-1 and TRBJ1-1, with D perhaps TRBD1 (6 bases). The CDR3 contains 16 residues. V gave up 1 base and J gave up 1 base, with 13 bases separating them. Germline CDR1 is MGHDK and CDR2 is SYGVNS. The DNA of the CDR3 is TGTGCCAGCAGTGAATGGACAGCCAGTAGGAACACTGAAGCTTTCTTT. Its protein is CASSEWTASRNTEAFF.

The V and J genes are TRBV7-9 and TRBJ1-1, with D tentatively TRBD1 (5 bases). CDR3 size: 14 residues. V was clipped by 1 base and J by 7 bases, with 13 bases between them. Per germline, CDR1 SEHNR and CDR2 FQNEAQ (reference sequence). The CDR3 coding sequence is TGTGCCAGCAGCTTAGATCCGGGGACTGGTGAAGCTTTCTTT. Residues: CASSLDPGTGEAFF.

The chain joins TRBV5-1 to TRBJ2-3; perhaps TRBD2 as D (6 bases). This CDR3 comprises 16 residues. Trimming took off 3 bases at V and 2 bases at J, with 16 bases between the two ends. CDR1 and CDR2 from the germline V gene are SGHRS and YFSETQ. The CDR3 region has the DNA TGCGCCAGCAGCTCGGGACTGGTAGGGGCCACAGATACGCAGTATTTT. This encodes CASSSGLVGATDTQYF.

In its sample, this clonotype was seen once. The chain links TRBV10-2 to TRBJ1-2, with TRBD1 as a possible D gene (5 bases). Germline assignment: CDR1 WSHSY and CDR2 SAAADI. The CDR3 has 14 residues. V lost 8 bases to trimming and J lost 0 bases, with 13 bases between them. CDR3 nucleotide sequence: TGCGCCAGCTCCCGGGGGGACTCTAACTATGGCTACACCTTC. This codes for CASSRGDSNYGYTF.

V is TRBV15 and J is TRBJ2-7; perhaps TRBD2 as D (6 bases). The CDR3 totals 15 residues. The V gene's germline CDR1 is LNHNV and CDR2 YYDKDF (reference sequence). V lost 3 bases and J lost 3, with 15 bases in between. CDR3 protein: CATSRGGLQIYEQYF. The CDR3 region has the DNA TGTGCCACCAGCAGGGGAGGACTTCAGATCTACGAGCAGTACTTC.

The sample holds many counts of this clonotype. The chain has TRBV13 and TRBJ2-1; 8 bases are a match to TRBD2. Germline-derived CDR1 and CDR2 are PRHDT and FYEKMQ (reference sequence). The V gene end was trimmed by 4 bases and the J gene end by 7 bases; junction bases not matched to a gene: 6. This CDR3 spans 14 amino acids. CDR3: CASSSRTSINEQFF. The CDR3 nucleotides are TGTGCCAGCAGCTCCAGGACTAGCATAAATGAGCAGTTCTTC.

This clonotype was picked up many times. J is TRBJ2-2 and V is TRBV4-1, with unresolved D. The CDR3 covers 14 residues. Trimming cost V 1 base and J 1 base, with 4 bases left between them. The germline CDR1 and CDR2 sequences are MGHRA and YSYEKL. This CDR3 is CASSQGLNTGELFF. The CDR3 DNA reads as TGCGCCAGCAGCCAAGGATTGAACACCGGGGAGCTGTTTTTT.